Listed below are T cell receptor beta chains from one sample, sequenced in a study of molecular identifiers for immune sequencing clone quantification. Using its own MiXCR run on the PCR reads, TCRdb lists one record per CDR3 protein. The data contain approximately 590,000 distinct CDR3 sequences, about 25% of them singletons. Input material: naive CD8+ T cells from blood, with Jurkat cell RNA spiked in. The receptors originated from a human donor in good health. Some libraries in this study had Jurkat cell RNA spiked in. Both conserved end residues are part of each CDR3. D genes are given only for firm matches. Only part of the rows carry a size: once, few, many, or a class if the clone is expanded.

abundance	v_gene	j_gene	d_gene	CDR3nt	CDR3aa
many	TRBV20-1	TRBJ1-3	.	TGCAGTGCTAGAGATAGCGGGGCCCTCTCTGGAAACACCATATATTTT	CSARDSGALSGNTIYF
.	TRBV4-3	TRBJ2-5	.	TGCGCCAGCAGCCAAGGTCGGGGGACGCAAGAGACCCAGTACTTC	CASSQGRGTQETQYF
few	TRBV6-1	TRBJ2-7	.	TGTGCCAGCACGCCCCGGGGTAGCTCCTACGAGCAGTACTTC	CASTPRGSSYEQYF
many	TRBV5-1	TRBJ2-7	.	TGCGCCAGCAGCTTGGCAGGTGGGGCCGAGCAGTACTTC	CASSLAGGAEQYF
many	TRBV29-1	TRBJ2-5	.	TGCAGCGTTGCTAGGGGTCGGGCGTTGGCCCAAGAGACCCAGTACTTC	CSVARGRALAQETQYF
few	TRBV21-1	TRBJ2-7	.	TGTGCCAGCAGCACTCACCGAGAGGGAAATACGTCCTACGAGCAGTACTTC	CASSTHREGNTSYEQYF
few	TRBV4-1	TRBJ2-7	.	TGCGCCAGCAGCCAACTGACAGAAACCTACGAGCAGTGCTTC	CASSQLTETYEQCF
.	TRBV4-1	TRBJ2-7	TRBD1	TGCGCCAGCAGCCAACAGGACAGGAGCTCCTACGAGCAGTACTTC	CASSQQDRSSYEQYF
few	TRBV20-1	TRBJ1-5	.	TGCAGTGCTAGTTTCTCCGGACAGACACGATATAGCAATCAGCCCCAGCATTTT	CSASFSGQTRYSNQPQHF
few	TRBV7-6	TRBJ2-7	.	TGTGCCAGCAGCCCTCTGGGGGGTGGCGAGCAGTACTTC	CASSPLGGGEQYF
many	TRBV6-6	TRBJ2-5	.	TGTGCCAGCAGTTCCGGCCCAGGGTACCAAGAGACCCAGTACTTC	CASSSGPGYQETQYF
many	TRBV28	TRBJ2-7	.	TGTGCCAGCAGTTTCAGGGTCACGTACGAGCAGTACTTC	CASSFRVTYEQYF
.	TRBV12-3/TRBV12-4	TRBJ2-3	TRBD2	TGTGCCAGCAGTATCGGACTAGCAGGAGATACGCAGTATTTT	CASSIGLAGDTQYF
many	TRBV6-5	TRBJ2-2	TRBD1	TGTGCCAGCAGTTACTCCGGGACAGGGGTTACCGGGGAGCTGTTTTTT	CASSYSGTGVTGELFF